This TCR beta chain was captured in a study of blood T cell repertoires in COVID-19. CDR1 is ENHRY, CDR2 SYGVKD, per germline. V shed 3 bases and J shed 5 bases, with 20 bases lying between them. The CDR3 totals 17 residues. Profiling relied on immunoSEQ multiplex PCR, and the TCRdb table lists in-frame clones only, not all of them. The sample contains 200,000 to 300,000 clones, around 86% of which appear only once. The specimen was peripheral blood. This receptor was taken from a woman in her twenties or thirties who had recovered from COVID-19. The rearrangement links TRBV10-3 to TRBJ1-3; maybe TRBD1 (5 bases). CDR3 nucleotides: TGTGCCATCAGTGAAGGACCCCCTGGGCAGGGAAGAAACACCATATATTTT. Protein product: CAISEGPPGQGRNTIYF.